This T cell receptor beta chain is from a study of blood T cells in healthy people across ages. Across the whole study: Per two T cells, template switching captured roughly one barcoded beta molecule.

Through a sample-barcoded 5' primer and a J-beta primer mix, a second PCR was run for roughly 7 to 12 cycles. TCRdb ran MiXCR on the 5' RACE reads and lists one entry per CDR3 protein. This sample yields 1.5 million to 2 million distinct CDR3 sequences, of which roughly 49% are seen a single time; 2.1% belongs to the top ten. Germline CDR1 is MNHEY and CDR2 is SMNVEV (reference sequence). The CDR3 runs to 11 residues. Trimming left V 10 bases short and J 4 bases short, with 8 bases between. This TCR derives from a woman between 35 and 50 years old in good health. Sample: blood. The J gene is TRBJ2-1, the V gene TRBV27, with D uncertain. CDR3 coding DNA: TGTGCCACCCATCGTTACAATGAGCAGTTCTTC. Its protein is CATHRYNEQFF.